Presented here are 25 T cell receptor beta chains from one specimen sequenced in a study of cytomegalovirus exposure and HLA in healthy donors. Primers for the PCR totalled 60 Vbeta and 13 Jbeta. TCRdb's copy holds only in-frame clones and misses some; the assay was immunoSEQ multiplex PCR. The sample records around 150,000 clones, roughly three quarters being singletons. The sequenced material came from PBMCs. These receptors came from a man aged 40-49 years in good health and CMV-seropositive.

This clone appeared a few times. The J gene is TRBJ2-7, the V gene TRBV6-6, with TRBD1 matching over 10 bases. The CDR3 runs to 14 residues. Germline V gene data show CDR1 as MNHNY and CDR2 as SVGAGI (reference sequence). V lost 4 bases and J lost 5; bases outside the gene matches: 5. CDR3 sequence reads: CASSSRDRGHEQYF. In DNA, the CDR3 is TGTGCCAGCAGTTCCCGGGACAGGGGTCACGAGCAGTACTTC.

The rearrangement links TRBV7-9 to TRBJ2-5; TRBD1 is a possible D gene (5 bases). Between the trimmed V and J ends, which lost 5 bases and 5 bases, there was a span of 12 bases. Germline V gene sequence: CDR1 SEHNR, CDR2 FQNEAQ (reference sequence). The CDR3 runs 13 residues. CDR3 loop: CASSPRVGETQYF. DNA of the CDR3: TGTGCCAGCAGCCCCAGGGTGGGGGAGACCCAGTACTTC.

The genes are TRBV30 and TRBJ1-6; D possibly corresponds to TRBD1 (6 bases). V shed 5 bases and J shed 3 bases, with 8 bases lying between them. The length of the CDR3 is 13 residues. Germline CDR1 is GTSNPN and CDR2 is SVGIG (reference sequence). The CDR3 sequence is CAWGQSYNSPLHF. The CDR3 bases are TGTGCCTGGGGACAGAGCTATAATTCACCCCTCCACTTT.

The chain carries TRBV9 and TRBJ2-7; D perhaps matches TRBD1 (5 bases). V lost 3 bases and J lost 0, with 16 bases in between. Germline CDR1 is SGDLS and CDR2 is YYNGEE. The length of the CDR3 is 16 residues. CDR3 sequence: CASSESGISNSYEQYF. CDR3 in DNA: TGTGCCAGCAGCGAATCAGGGATTTCAAACTCCTACGAGCAGTACTTC.

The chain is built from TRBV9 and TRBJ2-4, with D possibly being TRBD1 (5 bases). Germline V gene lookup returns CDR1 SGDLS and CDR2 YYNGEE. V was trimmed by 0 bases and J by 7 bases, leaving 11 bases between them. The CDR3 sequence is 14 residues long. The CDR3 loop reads CASSVGLPGNIQYF. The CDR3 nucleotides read TGTGCCAGCAGCGTAGGACTCCCAGGGAACATTCAGTACTTC. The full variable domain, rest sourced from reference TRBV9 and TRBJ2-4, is DSGVTQTPKHLITATGQRVTLRCSPRSGDLSVYWYQQSLDQGLQFLIQYYNGEERAKGNILERFSAQQFPDLHSELNLSSLELGDSALYFCASSVGLPGNIQYFGAGTRLSVL.

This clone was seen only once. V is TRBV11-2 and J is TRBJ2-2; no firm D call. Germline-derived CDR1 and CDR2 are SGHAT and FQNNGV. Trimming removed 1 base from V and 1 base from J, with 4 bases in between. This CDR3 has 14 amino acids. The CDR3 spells CASSLGQNTGELFF. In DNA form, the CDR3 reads TGTGCCAGCAGCTTAGGACAGAACACCGGGGAGCTGTTTTTT.

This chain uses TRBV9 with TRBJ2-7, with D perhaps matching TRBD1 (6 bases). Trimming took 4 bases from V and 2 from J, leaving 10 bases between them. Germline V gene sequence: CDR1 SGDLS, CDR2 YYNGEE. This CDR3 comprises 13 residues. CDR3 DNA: TGTGCCAGCAGCCTGACAGGTACCTACGAGCAGTACTTC. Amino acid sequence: CASSLTGTYEQYF.

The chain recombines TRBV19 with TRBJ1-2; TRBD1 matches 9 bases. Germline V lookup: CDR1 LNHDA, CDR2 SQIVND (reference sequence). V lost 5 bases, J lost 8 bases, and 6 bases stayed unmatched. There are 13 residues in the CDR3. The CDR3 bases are TGTGCCAGTAGTGCGACAGGGGGTGACGGCTACACCTTC. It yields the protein CASSATGGDGYTF.

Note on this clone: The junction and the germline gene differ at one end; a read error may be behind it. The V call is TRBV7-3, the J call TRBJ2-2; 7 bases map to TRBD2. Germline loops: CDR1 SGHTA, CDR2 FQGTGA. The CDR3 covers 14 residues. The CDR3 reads CASSLTGGAGELFF. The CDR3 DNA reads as TGTGCCAGCAGCCTAACGGGGGGAGCCGGGGAGCTGTTTTTT.

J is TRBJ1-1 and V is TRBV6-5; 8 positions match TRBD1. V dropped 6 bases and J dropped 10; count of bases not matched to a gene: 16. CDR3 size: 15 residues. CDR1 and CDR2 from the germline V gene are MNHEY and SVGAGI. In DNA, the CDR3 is TGTGCCAGCAGCCGCCCAGCCGCAGGGGGCAGCGGAGCTTTCTTT. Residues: CASSRPAAGGSGAFF.

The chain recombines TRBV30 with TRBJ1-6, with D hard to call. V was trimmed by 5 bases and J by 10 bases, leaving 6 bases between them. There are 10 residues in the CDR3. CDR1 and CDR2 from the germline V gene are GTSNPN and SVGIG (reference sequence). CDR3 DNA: TGTGCCTGGGGCAGATCACCCCTCCACTTT. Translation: CAWGRSPLHF.

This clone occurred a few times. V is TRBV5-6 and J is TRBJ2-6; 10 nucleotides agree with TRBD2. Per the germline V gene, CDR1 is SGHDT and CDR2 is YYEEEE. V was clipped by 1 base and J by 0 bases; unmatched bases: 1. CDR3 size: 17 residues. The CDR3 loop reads CASSLLAGGSGANVLTF. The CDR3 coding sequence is TGTGCCAGCAGCTTGTTAGCGGGGGGCTCTGGGGCCAACGTCCTGACTTTC.

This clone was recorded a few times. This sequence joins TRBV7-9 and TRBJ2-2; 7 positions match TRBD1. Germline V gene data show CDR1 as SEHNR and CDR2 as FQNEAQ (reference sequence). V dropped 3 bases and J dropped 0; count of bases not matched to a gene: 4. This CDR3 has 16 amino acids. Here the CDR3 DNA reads TGTGCCAGCAGCTTCGACAGGGAAACGAACACCGGGGAGCTGTTTTTT. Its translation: CASSFDRETNTGELFF.

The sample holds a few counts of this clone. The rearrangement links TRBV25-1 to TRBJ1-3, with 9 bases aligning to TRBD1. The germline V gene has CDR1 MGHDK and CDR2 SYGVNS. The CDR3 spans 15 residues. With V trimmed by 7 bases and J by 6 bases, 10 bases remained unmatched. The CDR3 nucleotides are TGTGCCAGCATCTCCTCCGGGACAGGGAAAAACACCATATATTTT. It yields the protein CASISSGTGKNTIYF.

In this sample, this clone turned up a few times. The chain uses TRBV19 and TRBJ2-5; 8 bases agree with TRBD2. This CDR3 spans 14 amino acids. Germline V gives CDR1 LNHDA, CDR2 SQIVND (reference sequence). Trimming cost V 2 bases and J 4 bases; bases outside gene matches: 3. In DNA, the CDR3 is TGTGCCAGTAGTATACGGGAGGGCCGAGAGACCCAGTACTTC. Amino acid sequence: CASSIREGRETQYF.

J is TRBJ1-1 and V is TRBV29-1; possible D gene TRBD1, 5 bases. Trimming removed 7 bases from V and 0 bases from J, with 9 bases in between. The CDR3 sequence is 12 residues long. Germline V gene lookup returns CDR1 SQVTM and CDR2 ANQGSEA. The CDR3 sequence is CSGRGVNTEAFF. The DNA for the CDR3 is TGCAGCGGGCGGGGGGTGAACACTGAAGCTTTCTTT. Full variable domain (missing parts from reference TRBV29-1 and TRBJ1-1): SAVISQKPSRDICQRGTSLTIQCQVDSQVTMMFWYRQQPGQSLTLIATANQGSEATYESGFVIDKFPISRPNLTFSTLTVSNMSPEDSSIYLCSGRGVNTEAFFGQGTRLTVV.

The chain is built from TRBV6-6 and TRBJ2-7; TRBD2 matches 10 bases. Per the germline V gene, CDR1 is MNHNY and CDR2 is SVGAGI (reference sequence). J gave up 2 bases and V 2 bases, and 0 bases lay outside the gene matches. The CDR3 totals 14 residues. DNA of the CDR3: TGTGCCAGCAGTTACGGGACTAGCGCCTACGAGCAGTACTTC. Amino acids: CASSYGTSAYEQYF.

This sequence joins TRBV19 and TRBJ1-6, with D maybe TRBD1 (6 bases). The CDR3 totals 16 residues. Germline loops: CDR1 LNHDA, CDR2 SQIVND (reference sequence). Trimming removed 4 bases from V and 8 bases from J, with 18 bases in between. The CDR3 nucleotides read TGTGCCAGTAGTACCTCCCACAGGGCAGCGGATTCACCCCTCCACTTT. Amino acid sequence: CASSTSHRAADSPLHF.

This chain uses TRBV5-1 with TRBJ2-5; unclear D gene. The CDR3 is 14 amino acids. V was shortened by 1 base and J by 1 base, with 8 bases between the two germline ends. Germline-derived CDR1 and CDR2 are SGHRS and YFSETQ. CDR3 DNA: TGCGCCAGCAGCTTGCAAGCAAGCCAAGAGACCCAGTACTTC. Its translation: CASSLQASQETQYF.

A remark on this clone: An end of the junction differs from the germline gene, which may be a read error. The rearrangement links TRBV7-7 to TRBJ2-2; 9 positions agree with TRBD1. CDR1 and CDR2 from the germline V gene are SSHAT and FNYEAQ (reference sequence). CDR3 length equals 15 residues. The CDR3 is CASSHRDRDTGELFF. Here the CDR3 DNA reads TGTGCTAGCAGCCACCGGGACAGGGACACCGGGGAGCTGTTTTTT.

The CDR3 nucleotides read TGTGCCAGCAGGTCTGAGCGGACCTTTAATGAAAAACTGTTTTTT. Amino acid sequence: CASRSERTFNEKLFF. This sequence joins TRBV4-2 and TRBJ1-4; D call uncertain. V was trimmed by 6 bases and J by 4 bases, leaving 15 bases between them. CDR1 and CDR2 (germline): LGHNA, YNFKEQ. The CDR3 runs 15 residues.

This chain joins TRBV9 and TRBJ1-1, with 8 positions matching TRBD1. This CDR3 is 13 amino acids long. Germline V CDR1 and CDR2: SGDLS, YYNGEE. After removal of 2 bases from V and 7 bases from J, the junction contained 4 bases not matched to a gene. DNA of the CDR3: TGTGCCAGCAGCGTGTCACAGGGGGGTGAAGCTTTCTTT. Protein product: CASSVSQGGEAFF.

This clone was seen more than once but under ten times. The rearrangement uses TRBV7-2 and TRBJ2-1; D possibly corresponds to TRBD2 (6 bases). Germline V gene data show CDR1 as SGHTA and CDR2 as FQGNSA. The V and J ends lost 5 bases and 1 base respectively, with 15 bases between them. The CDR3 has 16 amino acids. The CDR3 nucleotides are TGTGCCAGCAGCCTAGGGCTAGCGAGATCCTACAATGAGCAGTTCTTC. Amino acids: CASSLGLARSYNEQFF.

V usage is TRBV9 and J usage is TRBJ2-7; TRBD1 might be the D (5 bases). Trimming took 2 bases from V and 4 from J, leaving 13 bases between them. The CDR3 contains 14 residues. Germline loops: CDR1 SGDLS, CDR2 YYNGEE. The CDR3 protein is CASSVTSQGYEQYF. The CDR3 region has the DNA TGTGCCAGCAGCGTTACTTCTCAGGGATACGAGCAGTACTTC.

CDR3 in amino acids: CASSKYMNTEAFF. DNA for the CDR3: TGTGCCAGCAGCAAATACATGAACACTGAAGCTTTCTTT. The gene calls are TRBV21-1 and TRBJ1-1; the table's D gene call, TRBD1, was not cross checked with the DNA. TRBV21-1 is a listed pseudogene. CDR3 size: 13 residues.